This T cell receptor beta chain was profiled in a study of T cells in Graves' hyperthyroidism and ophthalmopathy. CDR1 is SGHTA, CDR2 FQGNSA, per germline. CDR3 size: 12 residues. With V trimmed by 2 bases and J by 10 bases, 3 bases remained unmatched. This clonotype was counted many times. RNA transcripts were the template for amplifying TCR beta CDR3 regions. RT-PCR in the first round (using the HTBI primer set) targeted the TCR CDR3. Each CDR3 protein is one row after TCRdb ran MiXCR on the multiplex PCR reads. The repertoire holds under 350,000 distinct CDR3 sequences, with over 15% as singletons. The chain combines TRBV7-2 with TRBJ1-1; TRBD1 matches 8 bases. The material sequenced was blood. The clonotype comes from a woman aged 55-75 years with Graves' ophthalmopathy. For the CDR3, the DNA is TGTGCCAGCAGCTTACAGGGGGCAGGAGCTTTCTTT. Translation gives CASSLQGAGAFF.